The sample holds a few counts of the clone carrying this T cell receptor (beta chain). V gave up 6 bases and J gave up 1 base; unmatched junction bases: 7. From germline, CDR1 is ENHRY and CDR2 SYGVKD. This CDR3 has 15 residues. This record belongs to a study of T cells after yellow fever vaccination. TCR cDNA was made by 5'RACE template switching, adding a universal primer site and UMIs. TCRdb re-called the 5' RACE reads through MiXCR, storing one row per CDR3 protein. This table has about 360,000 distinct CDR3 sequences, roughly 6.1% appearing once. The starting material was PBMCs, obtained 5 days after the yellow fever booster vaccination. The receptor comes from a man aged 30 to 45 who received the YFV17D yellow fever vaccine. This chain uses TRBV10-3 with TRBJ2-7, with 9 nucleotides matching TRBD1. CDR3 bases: TGTGCCATCAGCCCCAGGGGGACAGGGTCCTACGAGCAGTACTTC. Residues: CAISPRGTGSYEQYF.